What follows are 21 T cell receptor beta chains derived from one specimen sequenced in a study of post-analysis software for immune sequencing data. Libraries were made from TCR beta cDNA, and they carried unique molecular identifiers. TCRdb reprocessed the PCR reads via MiXCR and lists one record per CDR3 protein. The sample has roughly 670,000 distinct CDR3 sequences, about 60% seen once; the top ten hold 10% to 12%. Regarding the study as a whole: The five TRBV segments detected at higher frequency in patients than in controls included TRBV5-6, TRBV5-1 and TRBV20-1.

Their target antigens are unknown. The material sequenced was blood. The receptors originated from a girl aged 2 to 9 with multiple sclerosis.

This clonotype was detected once. The V call is TRBV28, the J call TRBJ2-4; 8 bases fit TRBD2. The J call may be wrong; the DNA end is better matched by TRBJ2-7. This CDR3 comprises 15 residues. CDR1 and CDR2 from the germline V gene are MDHEN and SYDVKM. The CDR3 DNA sequence: TGTGCCAGCATCCGTCTAAGCGGGAGTTTCAACGAGCAGTACTTC. It is translated as CASIRLSGSFNEQYF.

J is TRBJ2-7 and V is TRBV20-1; D not resolved. This CDR3 has 13 amino acids. The V gene's germline CDR1 is DFQATT and CDR2 SNEGSKA (reference sequence). V lost 0 bases and J lost 3, with 9 bases in between. CDR3 loop: CSAREGGDYEQYF. Here the CDR3 DNA reads TGCAGTGCTAGAGAGGGCGGAGACTACGAGCAGTACTTC.

The chain is built from TRBV5-6 and TRBJ2-3; D not resolved. Per the germline V gene, CDR1 is SGHDT and CDR2 is YYEEEE. The CDR3 length is 14 residues. Trimming took 0 bases from V and 0 from J, leaving 5 bases between them. CDR3 residues: CASSLETSTDTQYF. DNA of the CDR3: TGTGCCAGCAGCTTGGAGACTAGCACAGATACGCAGTATTTT.

A few counts support this clonotype. The chain carries TRBV10-3 and TRBJ2-4; TRBD1 aligns across 9 bases. The J call may be mistaken, given a closer DNA end match to TRBJ2-7. The CDR3 totals 16 residues. Germline CDR1 is ENHRY and CDR2 is SYGVKD. CDR3 nucleotide sequence: TGTGCCATCAGTGGCGATGTAGGACAGGGGCTATACGAGCAGTACTTC. Its translation is CAISGDVGQGLYEQYF.

V gene TRBV24-1 combines with J gene TRBJ1-2; D perhaps matches TRBD1 (5 bases). CDR3 length equals 12 residues. Germline values: CDR1 KGHDR, CDR2 SFDVKD. The germline V and J ends were trimmed by 9 bases and 8 bases, with 15 bases remaining between them. The CDR3 reads CATEGRTGGYTF. The CDR3 nucleotides read TGTGCCACCGAGGGACGAACGGGGGGCTACACCTTC.

V gene TRBV20-1 combines with J gene TRBJ1-2; 7 nucleotides align to TRBD1. V was clipped by 0 bases and J by 4 bases; unmatched bases: 11. CDR1 DFQATT and CDR2 SNEGSKA come from the germline V gene (reference sequence). This CDR3 contains 16 residues. The chain's CDR3 is CSARDSETGRSYGYTF. The CDR3 DNA reads TGCAGTGCTAGAGATTCAGAGACAGGGCGGTCCTATGGCTACACCTTC.

The chain combines TRBV7-2 with TRBJ2-3, with 9 nucleotides matching TRBD1. Germline lookup yields CDR1 SGHTA and CDR2 FQGNSA. The CDR3 loop spans 17 amino acids. V gave up 2 bases and J gave up 4 bases; unmatched junction bases: 10. CDR3 coding DNA: TGTGCCAGCAGCTTATGGCGTGGGACAGGGACAGCAGATACGCAGTATTTT. It encodes CASSLWRGTGTADTQYF.

The chain carries TRBV10-3 and TRBJ2-1, with D perhaps matching TRBD1 (6 bases). This CDR3 has 18 residues. Trimming stripped 0 bases from V and 5 bases from J, with 20 bases between. Germline loops: CDR1 ENHRY, CDR2 SYGVKD. CDR3 region: CAISESGLVGALNNEQFF. CDR3 DNA sequence: TGTGCCATCAGTGAGTCTGGATTGGTGGGGGCCCTCAACAATGAGCAGTTCTTC.

This clonotype was counted between two and nine times. This sequence joins TRBV20-1 and TRBJ1-2; D ambiguous. The CDR3 totals 13 residues. Trimming stripped 5 bases from V and 0 bases from J, with 10 bases between. Germline V lookup: CDR1 DFQATT, CDR2 SNEGSKA (reference sequence). The CDR3 nucleotides are TGCAGTGCTCCAAGGACGACTAACTATGGCTACACCTTC. Translation: CSAPRTTNYGYTF.

This clonotype has a single count. The J gene is TRBJ2-3, the V gene TRBV6-5; 7 bases map to TRBD1. The CDR3 has 14 residues. V shed 4 bases and J 6 bases; nucleotides not matched to a gene: 7. Germline CDR1 and CDR2: MNHEY and SVGAGI. CDR3: CASSSMTGRDTQYF. The CDR3 nucleotides are TGTGCCAGCAGTTCGATGACAGGGCGGGATACGCAGTATTTT.

The chain has TRBV5-1 and TRBJ1-2; D might be TRBD1 (6 bases). V was trimmed by 0 bases and J by 6 bases, leaving 15 bases between them. The CDR3 contains 15 residues. Germline V gives CDR1 SGHRS, CDR2 YFSETQ. The CDR3 loop is CASSLARAEGDGYTF. CDR3 DNA: TGCGCCAGCAGCTTGGCTCGGGCGGAGGGGGATGGCTACACCTTC.

The J gene is TRBJ1-1, the V gene TRBV20-1; the D gene is possibly TRBD1 (6 bases). Germline values: CDR1 DFQATT, CDR2 SNEGSKA (reference sequence). The CDR3 is 14 residues long. The V end was cut by 6 bases, the J end by 1 base, with 15 bases between. For the CDR3, the DNA is TGCAGTGCCAGCCAGGGGCGCTGGAACACTGAAGCTTTCTTT. As protein: CSASQGRWNTEAFF.

The chain is built from TRBV20-1 and TRBJ2-2; 8 bases map to TRBD1. In germline, CDR1 is DFQATT, CDR2 SNEGSKA (reference sequence). The CDR3 sequence is 17 residues long. Trimming at V came to 0 bases and at J to 7 bases, leaving 13 bases not matched to a gene. In DNA form, the CDR3 reads TGCAGTGCTAGAGATGGGCGTCAGGGGGCGAAGGGCGGGGAGCTGTTTTTT. This translates into CSARDGRQGAKGGELFF.

Written as DNA, the CDR3 is TGTGCCAGCAGTCCAGGACAGGGTGGGAATCAGCCCCAGCATTTT. Amino acid sequence: CASSPGQGGNQPQHF. V usage is TRBV6-2 or TRBV6-3 and J usage is TRBJ1-5, with 8 bases matching TRBD1. The CDR3 has 15 residues. V lost 5 bases, J lost 4 bases, and 7 bases stayed unmatched. Germline V gene sequence: CDR1 MNHEY, CDR2 SVGEGT.

The CDR3 here is CSARPAPQSGGVSEQFF. CDR3 sequence (DNA): TGCAGTGCTAGACCCGCCCCCCAGAGCGGGGGTGTGAGTGAGCAGTTCTTC. V and J are TRBV20-1 and TRBJ2-1; TRBD2 matches at 8 bases. The trim removed 2 bases at V and 9 bases at J, leaving 18 bases unmatched. Germline V gives CDR1 DFQATT, CDR2 SNEGSKA (reference sequence). There are 17 residues in the CDR3.

The V and J genes are TRBV12-3 or TRBV12-4 and TRBJ2-1, with TRBD2 matching 10 bases. The V segment lost 8 bases and the J segment 15 bases; nucleotides outside the gene matches: 19. This CDR3 has 15 residues. CDR3: CASRVLGDSGGNPFF. The DNA for the CDR3 is TGTGCCAGCCGAGTTTTGGGTGATAGCGGGGGGAATCCGTTCTTC.

V gene TRBV29-1 combines with J gene TRBJ2-1, with 11 bases lining up with TRBD2. Trimming at V came to 7 bases and at J to 6 bases, leaving 11 bases not matched to a gene. Per the germline V gene, CDR1 is SQVTM and CDR2 is ANQGSEA. The CDR3 consists of 15 residues. DNA of the CDR3: TGCAGCGCCTTTGGACTAGCGGGCCGTCGCAATGAGCAGTTCTTC. This gives the protein CSAFGLAGRRNEQFF.

The chain employs TRBV7-6 and TRBJ2-7; no clear D gene. This CDR3 contains 15 residues. Between the trimmed V and J ends, which lost 1 base and 2 bases, there was a span of 12 bases. Germline-derived CDR1 and CDR2 are SGHVS and FNYEAQ. The CDR3 DNA reads as TGTGCCAGCAGCTTAGTCGGCAGGTCTACCTACGAGCAGTACTTC. This gives the protein CASSLVGRSTYEQYF.

This clonotype has only a few counts. The chain links TRBV10-3 to TRBJ2-1; D is unresolved. Trimming left V 6 bases short and J 5 bases short, with 5 bases between. From germline, CDR1 is ENHRY and CDR2 SYGVKD. This CDR3 is built from 11 residues. The CDR3 loop reads CAIRTDNEQFF. CDR3 DNA sequence: TGTGCCATCAGAACAGACAATGAGCAGTTCTTC.

V is TRBV9 and J is TRBJ2-5; 12 bases agree with TRBD2. CDR3 size: 15 residues. Per the germline V gene, CDR1 is SGDLS and CDR2 is YYNGEE. Unmatched junction bases numbered 0, after V lost 0 bases and J lost 3 bases. CDR3 loop: CASSVGTSGKETQYF. In nucleotides, the CDR3 is TGTGCCAGCAGCGTAGGGACTAGCGGGAAAGAGACCCAGTACTTC.

J is TRBJ2-7 and V is TRBV7-2, with a possible D match to TRBD1 (5 bases). CDR3 length: 13 residues. The germline V and J ends were trimmed by 3 bases and 2 bases, with 8 bases remaining between them. From germline, CDR1 is SGHTA and CDR2 FQGNSA. The CDR3 loop is CASSFDRPYEQYF. Here the CDR3 DNA reads TGTGCCAGCAGCTTCGACAGACCCTACGAGCAGTACTTC.